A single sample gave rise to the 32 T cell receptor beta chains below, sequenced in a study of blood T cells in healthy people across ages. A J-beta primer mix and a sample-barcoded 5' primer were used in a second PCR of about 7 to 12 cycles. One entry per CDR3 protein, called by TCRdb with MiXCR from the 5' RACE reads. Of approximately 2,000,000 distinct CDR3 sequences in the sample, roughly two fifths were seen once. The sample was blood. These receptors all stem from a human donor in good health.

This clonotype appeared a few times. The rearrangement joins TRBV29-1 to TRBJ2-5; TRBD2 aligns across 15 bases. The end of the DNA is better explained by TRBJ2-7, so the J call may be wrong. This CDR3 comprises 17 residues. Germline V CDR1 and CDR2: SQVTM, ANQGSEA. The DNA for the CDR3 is TGCAGCGTTGATGGGACTAGCGGGGGGTTAGGTATTTACGAGCAGTACTTC. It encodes CSVDGTSGGLGIYEQYF.

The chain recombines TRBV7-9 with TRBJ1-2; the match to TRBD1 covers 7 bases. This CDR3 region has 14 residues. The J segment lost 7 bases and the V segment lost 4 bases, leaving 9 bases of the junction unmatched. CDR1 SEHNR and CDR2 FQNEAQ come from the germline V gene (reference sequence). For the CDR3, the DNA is TGTGCCAGCAGCTCAACAGGGGCGCGAGTTGGCTACACCTTC. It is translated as CASSSTGARVGYTF.

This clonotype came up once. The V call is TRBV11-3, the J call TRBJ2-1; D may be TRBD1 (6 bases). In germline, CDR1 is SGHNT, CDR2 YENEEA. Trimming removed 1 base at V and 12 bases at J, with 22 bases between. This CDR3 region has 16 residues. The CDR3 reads CASSLARGYQIRGQFF. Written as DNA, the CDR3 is TGTGCCAGCAGCTTAGCACGGGGCTATCAAATCAGGGGGCAGTTCTTC.

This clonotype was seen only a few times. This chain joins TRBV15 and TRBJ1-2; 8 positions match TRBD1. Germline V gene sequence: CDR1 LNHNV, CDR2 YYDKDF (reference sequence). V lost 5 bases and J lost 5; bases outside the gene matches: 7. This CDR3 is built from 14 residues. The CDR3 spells CATSVDRGGYGYTF. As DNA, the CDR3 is TGTGCCACCAGCGTAGACAGGGGAGGGTATGGCTACACCTTC.

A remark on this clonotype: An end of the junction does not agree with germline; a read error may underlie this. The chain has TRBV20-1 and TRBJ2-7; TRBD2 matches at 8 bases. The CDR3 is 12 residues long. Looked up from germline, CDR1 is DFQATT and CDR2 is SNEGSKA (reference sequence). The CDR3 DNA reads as TGCAGTGCTTCGGGAGGGAGCTACGAGCAGGACTTC. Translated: CSASGGSYEQDF.

The CDR3 nucleotides read TGTGCCAGCAGTTTCCACAGGGTTTCCAATGAGCAGTTCTTC. Its translation: CASSFHRVSNEQFF. The chain links TRBV28 to TRBJ2-1, with TRBD1 as a possible D gene (6 bases). The CDR3 sequence is 14 residues long. The germline V gene encodes CDR1 MDHEN and CDR2 SYDVKM. The V gene lost 3 bases and the J gene lost 6 bases, with 12 bases spanning the gap.

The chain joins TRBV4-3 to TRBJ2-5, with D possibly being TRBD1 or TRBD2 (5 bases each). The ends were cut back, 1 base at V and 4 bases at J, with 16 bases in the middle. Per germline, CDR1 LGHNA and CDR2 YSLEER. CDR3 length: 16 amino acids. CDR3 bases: TGCGCCAGCAGCCAAGGGACCTTATTGAGGGGAGAGACCCAGTACTTC. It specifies CASSQGTLLRGETQYF.

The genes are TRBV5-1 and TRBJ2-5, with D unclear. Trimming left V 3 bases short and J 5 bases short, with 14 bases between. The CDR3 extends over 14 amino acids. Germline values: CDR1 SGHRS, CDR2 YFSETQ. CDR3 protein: CASSSPPGRETQYF. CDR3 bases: TGCGCCAGCAGCTCCCCCCCGGGCAGGGAGACCCAGTACTTC. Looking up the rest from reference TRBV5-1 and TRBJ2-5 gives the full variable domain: KAGVTQTPRYLIKTRGQQVTLSCSPISGHRSVSWYQQTPGQGLQFLFEYFSETQRNKGNFPGRFSGRQFSNSRSEMNVSTLELGDSALYLCASSSPPGRETQYFGPGTRLLVL.

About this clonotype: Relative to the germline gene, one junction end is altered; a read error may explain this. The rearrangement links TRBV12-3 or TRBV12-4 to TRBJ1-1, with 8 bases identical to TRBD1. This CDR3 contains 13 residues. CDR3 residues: CTSRDTGGTEAFF. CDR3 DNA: TGTACCAGCAGAGATACAGGGGGCACTGAAGCTTTCTTT.

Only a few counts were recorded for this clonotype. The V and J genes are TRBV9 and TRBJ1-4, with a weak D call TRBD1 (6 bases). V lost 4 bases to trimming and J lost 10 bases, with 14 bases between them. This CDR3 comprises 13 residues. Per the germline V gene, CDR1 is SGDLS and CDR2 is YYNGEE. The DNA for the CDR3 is TGTGCCAGCAGCCCAGAGGGACAATCAAAACTGTTTTTT. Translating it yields CASSPEGQSKLFF.

The CDR3 region has the DNA TGTGCCAGCAGTCCGACCCGGGCCCCAAACTATGGCTACACCTTC. Translation: CASSPTRAPNYGYTF. The V and J genes are TRBV12-3 or TRBV12-4 and TRBJ1-2; no reliable D call. Trimming shortened V by 5 bases and J by 2 bases, and 15 bases separated the two germline ends. CDR3 length: 15 residues.

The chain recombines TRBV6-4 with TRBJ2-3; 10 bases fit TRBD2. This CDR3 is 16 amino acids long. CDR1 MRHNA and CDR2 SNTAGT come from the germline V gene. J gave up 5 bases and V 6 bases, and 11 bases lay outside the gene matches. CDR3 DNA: TGTGCCAGCAGAAAAACTAGCGGGGCGAACGGAGATACGCAGTATTTT. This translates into CASRKTSGANGDTQYF.

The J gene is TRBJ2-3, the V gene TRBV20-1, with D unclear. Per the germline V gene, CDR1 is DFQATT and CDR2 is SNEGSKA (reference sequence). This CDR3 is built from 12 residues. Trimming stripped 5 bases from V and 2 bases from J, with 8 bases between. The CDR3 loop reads CSASPHTDTQYF. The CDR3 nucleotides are TGCAGTGCTTCCCCCCACACAGATACGCAGTATTTT.

The CDR3 loop is CASSLYRTGAETQYF. The CDR3 DNA sequence: TGTGCCAGCAGCTTATATAGGACAGGGGCGGAGACCCAGTACTTC. The V call is TRBV7-2, the J call TRBJ2-5; 9 bases match TRBD1. Germline V gene lookup returns CDR1 SGHTA and CDR2 FQGNSA. The length of the CDR3 is 15 residues. V lost 2 bases and J lost 5; bases outside the gene matches: 6. The full variable domain, its missing parts supplied by reference TRBV7-2 and TRBJ2-5, is GAGVSQSPSNKVTEKGKDVELRCDPISGHTALYWYRQSLGQGLEFLIYFQGNSAPDKSGLPSDRFSAERTGGSVSTLTIQRTQQEDSAVYLCASSLYRTGAETQYFGPGTRLLVL.

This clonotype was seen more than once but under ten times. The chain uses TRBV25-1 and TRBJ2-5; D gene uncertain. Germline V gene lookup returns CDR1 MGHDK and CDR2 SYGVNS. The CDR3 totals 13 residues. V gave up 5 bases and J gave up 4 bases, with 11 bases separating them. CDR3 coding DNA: TGTGCCAGCAGTCCTCGAAACGGAGAGACCCAGTACTTC. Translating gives CASSPRNGETQYF.

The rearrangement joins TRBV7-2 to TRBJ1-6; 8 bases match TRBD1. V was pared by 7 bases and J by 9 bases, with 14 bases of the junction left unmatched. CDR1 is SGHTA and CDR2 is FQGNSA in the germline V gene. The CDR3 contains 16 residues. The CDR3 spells CASTIPAGGGISPLHF. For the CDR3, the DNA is TGTGCCAGCACAATACCTGCAGGGGGCGGTATTTCACCCCTCCACTTT.

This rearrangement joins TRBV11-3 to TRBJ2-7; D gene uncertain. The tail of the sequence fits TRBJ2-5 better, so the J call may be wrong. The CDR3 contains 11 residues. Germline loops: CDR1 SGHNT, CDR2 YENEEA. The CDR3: CASRWKGTQYF. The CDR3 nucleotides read TGTGCCAGCAGGTGGAAGGGGACCCAGTACTTC.

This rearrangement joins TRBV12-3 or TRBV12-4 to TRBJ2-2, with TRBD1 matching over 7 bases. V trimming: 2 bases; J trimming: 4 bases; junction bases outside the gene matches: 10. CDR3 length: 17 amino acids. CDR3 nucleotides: TGTGCCAGCAGTTTACCGAGACAGGGTCTTGGCACCGGGGAGCTGTTTTTT. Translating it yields CASSLPRQGLGTGELFF.

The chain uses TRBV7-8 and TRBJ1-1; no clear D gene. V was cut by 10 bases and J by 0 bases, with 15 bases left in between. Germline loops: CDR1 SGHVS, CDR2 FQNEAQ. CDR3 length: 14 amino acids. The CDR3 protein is CAIGPRWLNTEAFF. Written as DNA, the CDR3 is TGTGCCATCGGGCCCAGGTGGCTGAACACTGAAGCTTTCTTT.

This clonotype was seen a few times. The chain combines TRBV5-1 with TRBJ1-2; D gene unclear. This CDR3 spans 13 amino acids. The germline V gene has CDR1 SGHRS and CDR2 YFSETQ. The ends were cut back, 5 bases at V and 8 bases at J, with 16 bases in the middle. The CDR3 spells CASSFILDGGYTF. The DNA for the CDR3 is TGCGCCAGCAGTTTCATACTGGACGGAGGCTACACCTTC. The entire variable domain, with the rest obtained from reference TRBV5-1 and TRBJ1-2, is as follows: KAGVTQTPRYLIKTRGQQVTLSCSPISGHRSVSWYQQTPGQGLQFLFEYFSETQRNKGNFPGRFSGRQFSNSRSEMNVSTLELGDSALYLCASSFILDGGYTFGSGTRLTVV.

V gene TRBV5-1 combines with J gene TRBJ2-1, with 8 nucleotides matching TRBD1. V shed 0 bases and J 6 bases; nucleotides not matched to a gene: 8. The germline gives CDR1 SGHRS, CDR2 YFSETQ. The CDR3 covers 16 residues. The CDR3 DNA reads TGCGCCAGCAGCTTGGCCTTGCAGGGGGCGGTCAATGAGCAGTTCTTC. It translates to CASSLALQGAVNEQFF.

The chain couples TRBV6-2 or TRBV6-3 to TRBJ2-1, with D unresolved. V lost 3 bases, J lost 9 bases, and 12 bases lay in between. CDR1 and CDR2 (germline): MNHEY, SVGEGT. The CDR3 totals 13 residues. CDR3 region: CASSYILGIEQFF. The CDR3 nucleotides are TGTGCCAGCAGTTATATATTGGGGATTGAGCAGTTCTTC.

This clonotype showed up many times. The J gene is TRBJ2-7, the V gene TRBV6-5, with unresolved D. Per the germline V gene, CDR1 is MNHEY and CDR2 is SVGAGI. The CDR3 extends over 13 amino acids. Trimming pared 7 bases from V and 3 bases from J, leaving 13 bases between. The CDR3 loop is CASNKLGFYEQYF. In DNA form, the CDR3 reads TGTGCCAGCAACAAGTTGGGATTCTACGAGCAGTACTTC.

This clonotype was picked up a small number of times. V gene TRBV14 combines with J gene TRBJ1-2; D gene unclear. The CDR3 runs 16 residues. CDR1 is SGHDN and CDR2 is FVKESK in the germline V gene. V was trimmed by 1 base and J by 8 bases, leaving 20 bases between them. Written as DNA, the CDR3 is TGTGCCAGCAGCCAAGTTGTCGCTGTTGAGCGGGAGGGCTACACCTTC. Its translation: CASSQVVAVEREGYTF.

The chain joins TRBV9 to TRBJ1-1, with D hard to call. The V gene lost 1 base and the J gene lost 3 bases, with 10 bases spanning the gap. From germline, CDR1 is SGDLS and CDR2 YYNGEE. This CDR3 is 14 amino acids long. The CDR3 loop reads CASSVSPTDTEAFF. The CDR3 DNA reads TGTGCCAGCAGCGTATCCCCGACCGACACTGAAGCTTTCTTT. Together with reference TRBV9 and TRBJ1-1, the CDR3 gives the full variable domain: DSGVTQTPKHLITATGQRVTLRCSPRSGDLSVYWYQQSLDQGLQFLIQYYNGEERAKGNILERFSAQQFPDLHSELNLSSLELGDSALYFCASSVSPTDTEAFFGQGTRLTVV.

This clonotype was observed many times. The CDR3 DNA reads TGTGCCAGCAGCTTCGAGGCCGGGACAGACACTGAAGCTTTCTTT. Protein: CASSFEAGTDTEAFF. The chain couples TRBV28 to TRBJ1-1, with 7 bases matching TRBD1. The CDR3 has 15 amino acids. CDR1 and CDR2 from the germline V gene are MDHEN and SYDVKM. Trimming cost V 6 bases and J 3 bases; bases outside gene matches: 10.

CDR3 protein: CASSLSTSGYTF. The CDR3 DNA is TGTGCCAGCAGCTTGAGTACCTCTGGCTACACCTTC. This chain connects TRBV5-5 to TRBJ1-2; D uncertain. Trimming left V 1 base short and J 7 bases short, with 8 bases between. Germline loops: CDR1 SGHKS, CDR2 YYEKEE (reference sequence). The CDR3 is 12 residues long.

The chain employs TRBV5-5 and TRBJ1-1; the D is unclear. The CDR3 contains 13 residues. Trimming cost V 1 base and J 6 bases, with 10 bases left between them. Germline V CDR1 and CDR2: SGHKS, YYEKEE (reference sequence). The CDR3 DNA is TGTGCCAGCAGCTTGTACACGGGCGCTGAAGCTTTCTTT. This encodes CASSLYTGAEAFF. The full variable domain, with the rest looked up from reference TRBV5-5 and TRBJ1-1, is DAGVTQSPTHLIKTRGQQVTLRCSPISGHKSVSWYQQVLGQGPQFIFQYYEKEERGRGNFPDRFSARQFPNYSSELNVNALLLGDSALYLCASSLYTGAEAFFGQGTRLTVV.

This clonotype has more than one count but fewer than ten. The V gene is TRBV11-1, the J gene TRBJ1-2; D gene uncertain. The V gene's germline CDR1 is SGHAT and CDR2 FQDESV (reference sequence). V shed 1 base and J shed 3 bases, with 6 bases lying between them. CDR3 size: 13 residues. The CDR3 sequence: CASSLGFDYGYTF. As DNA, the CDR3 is TGTGCCAGCAGCTTAGGTTTTGACTATGGCTACACCTTC.

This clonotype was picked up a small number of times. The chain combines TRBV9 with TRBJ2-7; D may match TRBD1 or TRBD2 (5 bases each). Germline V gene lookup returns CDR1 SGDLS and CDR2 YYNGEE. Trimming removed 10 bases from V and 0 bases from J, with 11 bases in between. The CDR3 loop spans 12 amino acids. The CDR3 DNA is TGTGCCTCCGGGGCGAACTCCTACGAGCAGTACTTC. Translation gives CASGANSYEQYF.

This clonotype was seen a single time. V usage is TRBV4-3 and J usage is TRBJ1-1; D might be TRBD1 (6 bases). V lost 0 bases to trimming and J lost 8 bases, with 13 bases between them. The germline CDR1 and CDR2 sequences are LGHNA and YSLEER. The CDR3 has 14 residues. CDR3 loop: CASSQDLRGNEAFF. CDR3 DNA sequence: TGCGCCAGCAGCCAAGATCTAAGGGGGAACGAAGCTTTCTTT.

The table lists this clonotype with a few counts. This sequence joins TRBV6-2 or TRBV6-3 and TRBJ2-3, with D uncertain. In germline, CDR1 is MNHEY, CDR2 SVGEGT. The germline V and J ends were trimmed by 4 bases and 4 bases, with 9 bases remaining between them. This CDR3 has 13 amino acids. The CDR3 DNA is TGTGCCAGCAGTTCCCTCGAACCAGATACGCAGTATTTT. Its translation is CASSSLEPDTQYF.